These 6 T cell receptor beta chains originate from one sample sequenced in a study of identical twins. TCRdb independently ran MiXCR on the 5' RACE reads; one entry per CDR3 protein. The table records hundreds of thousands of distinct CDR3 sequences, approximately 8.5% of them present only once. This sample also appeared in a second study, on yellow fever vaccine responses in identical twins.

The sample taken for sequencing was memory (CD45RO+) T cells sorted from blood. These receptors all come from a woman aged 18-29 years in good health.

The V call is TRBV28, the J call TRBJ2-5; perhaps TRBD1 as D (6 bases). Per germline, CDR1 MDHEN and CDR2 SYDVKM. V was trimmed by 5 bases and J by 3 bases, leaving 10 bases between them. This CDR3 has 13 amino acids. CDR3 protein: CASSRDTEETQYF. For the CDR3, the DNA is TGTGCCAGCAGTAGGGACACCGAAGAGACCCAGTACTTC. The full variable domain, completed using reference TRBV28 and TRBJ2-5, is DVKVTQSSRYLVKRTGEKVFLECVQDMDHENMFWYRQDPGLGLRLIYFSYDVKMKEKGDIPEGYSVSREKKERFSLILESASTNQTSMYLCASSRDTEETQYFGPGTRLLVL.

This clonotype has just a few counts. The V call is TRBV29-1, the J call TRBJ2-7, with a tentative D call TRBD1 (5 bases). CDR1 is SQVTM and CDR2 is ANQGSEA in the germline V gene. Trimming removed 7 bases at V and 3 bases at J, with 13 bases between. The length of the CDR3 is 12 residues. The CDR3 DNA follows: TGCAGCGCCTCCTTCAGGGACTACGAGCAGTACTTC. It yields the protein CSASFRDYEQYF.

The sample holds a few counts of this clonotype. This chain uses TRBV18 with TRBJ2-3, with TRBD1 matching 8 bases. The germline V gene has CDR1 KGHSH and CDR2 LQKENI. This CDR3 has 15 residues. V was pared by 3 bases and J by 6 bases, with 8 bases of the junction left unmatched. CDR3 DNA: TGTGCCAGCTCACCCGGGACAGGATGGTTCGATACGCAGTATTTT. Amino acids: CASSPGTGWFDTQYF.

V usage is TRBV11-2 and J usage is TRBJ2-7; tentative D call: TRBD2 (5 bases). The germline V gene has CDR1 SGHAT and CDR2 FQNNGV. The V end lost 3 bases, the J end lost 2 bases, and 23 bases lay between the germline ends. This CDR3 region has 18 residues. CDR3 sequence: CASSFPVWAGYLPYEQYF. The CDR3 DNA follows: TGTGCCAGCAGCTTTCCGGTCTGGGCGGGCTATCTTCCCTACGAGCAGTACTTC.

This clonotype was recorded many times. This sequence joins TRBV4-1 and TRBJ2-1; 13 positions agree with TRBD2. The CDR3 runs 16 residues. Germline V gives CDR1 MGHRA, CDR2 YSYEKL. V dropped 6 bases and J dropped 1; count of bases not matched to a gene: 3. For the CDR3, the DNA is TGCGCCAGCAGACTAGCGGGAGGGGGGTCCTACAATGAGCAGTTCTTC. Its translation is CASRLAGGGSYNEQFF.

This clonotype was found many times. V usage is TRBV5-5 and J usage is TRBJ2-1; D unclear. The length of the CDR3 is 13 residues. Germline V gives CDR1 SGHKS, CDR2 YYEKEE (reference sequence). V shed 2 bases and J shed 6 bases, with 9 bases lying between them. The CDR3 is CASSFLPGNEQFF. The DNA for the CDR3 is TGTGCCAGCAGCTTCCTACCAGGCAATGAGCAGTTCTTC.